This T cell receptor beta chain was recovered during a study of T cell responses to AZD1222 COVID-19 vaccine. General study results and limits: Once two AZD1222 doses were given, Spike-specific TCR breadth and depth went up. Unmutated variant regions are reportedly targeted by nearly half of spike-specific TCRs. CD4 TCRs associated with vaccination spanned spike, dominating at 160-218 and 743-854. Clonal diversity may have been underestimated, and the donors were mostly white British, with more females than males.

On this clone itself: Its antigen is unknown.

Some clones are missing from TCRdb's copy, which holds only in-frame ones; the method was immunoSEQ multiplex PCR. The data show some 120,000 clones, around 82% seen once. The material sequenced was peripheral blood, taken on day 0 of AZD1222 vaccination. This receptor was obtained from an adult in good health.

The CDR3 here is CAISEMLADEQFF. The DNA of the CDR3 is TGTGCCATCAGTGAAATGCTAGCAGATGAGCAGTTCTTC. The V and J genes are TRBV10-3 and TRBJ2-1; TRBD2 might be the D (5 bases). Trimming stripped 3 bases from V and 8 bases from J, with 11 bases between. In germline, CDR1 is ENHRY, CDR2 SYGVKD. The CDR3 consists of 13 residues.